This T cell receptor beta chain was sequenced for a study of early T cells in non-severe SARS-CoV-2 infection. Study details: Investigators sequenced bulk RNA drawn from unsorted whole blood, and chains remained unpaired.

Attachment of unique molecular identifiers to individual cDNA molecules was performed. TCRdb used MiXCR to reprocess the 5' RACE reads, holding one entry per CDR3 protein. The data show around 40,000 distinct CDR3 sequences, around 6.3% seen once. Overall study findings and caveats: The study's VDJdb matching favored anti-spike CD8 responses and missed private and CD4 specificities.

This clonotype was seen more than once but under ten times. What it binds is not known. The CDR3 has 16 amino acids. Germline CDR1 reads SGHVS; CDR2 reads FQNEAQ. The ends were cut back, 2 bases at V and 4 bases at J, with 17 bases in the middle. What was sequenced was whole blood. The chain employs TRBV7-8 and TRBJ1-2, with D possibly matching TRBD1 (5 bases). The TCR sequence derives from an adult who was a healthcare worker with PCR-confirmed SARS-CoV-2 infection or an uninfected control (not recorded which). CDR3 coding DNA: TGTGCCAGCAGCTTATCCCCATCTGGCCAGGGCTATGGCTACACCTTC. It is translated as CASSLSPSGQGYGYTF.